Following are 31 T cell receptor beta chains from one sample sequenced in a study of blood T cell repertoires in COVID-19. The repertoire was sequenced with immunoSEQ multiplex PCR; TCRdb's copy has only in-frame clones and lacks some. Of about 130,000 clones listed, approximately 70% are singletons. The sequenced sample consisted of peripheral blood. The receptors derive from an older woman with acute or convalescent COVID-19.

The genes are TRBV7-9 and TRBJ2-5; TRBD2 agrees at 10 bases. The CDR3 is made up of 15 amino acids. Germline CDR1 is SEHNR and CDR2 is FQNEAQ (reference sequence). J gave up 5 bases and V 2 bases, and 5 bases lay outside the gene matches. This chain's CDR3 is CASSLTAGGYETQYF. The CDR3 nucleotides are TGTGCCAGCAGCTTAACAGCGGGAGGGTATGAGACCCAGTACTTC.

CDR3 amino acids: CASSQDHSGRTEAFF. The CDR3 DNA sequence: TGTGCCAGCAGCCAAGATCACAGTGGGAGAACTGAAGCTTTCTTT. V gene TRBV3-1 (or the pseudogene TRBV3-2) combines with J gene TRBJ1-1; D unclear. Germline CDR1 LGHDT, CDR2 YNNKEL (reference sequence). V lost 0 bases and J lost 5, with 13 bases in between. The CDR3 length is 15 residues.

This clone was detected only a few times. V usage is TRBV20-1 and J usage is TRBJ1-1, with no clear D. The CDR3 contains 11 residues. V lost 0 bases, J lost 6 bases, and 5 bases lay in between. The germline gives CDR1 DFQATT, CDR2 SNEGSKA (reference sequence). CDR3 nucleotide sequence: TGCAGTGCTAGAGATTTCTCTGAAGCTTTCTTT. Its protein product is CSARDFSEAFF.

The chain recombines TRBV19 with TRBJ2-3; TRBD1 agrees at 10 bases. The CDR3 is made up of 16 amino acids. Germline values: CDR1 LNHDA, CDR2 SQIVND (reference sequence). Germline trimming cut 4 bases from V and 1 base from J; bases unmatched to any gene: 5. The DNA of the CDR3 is TGTGCCAGTAGTAGGACCGGGACAGGGGGCACAGATACGCAGTATTTT. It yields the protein CASSRTGTGGTDTQYF.

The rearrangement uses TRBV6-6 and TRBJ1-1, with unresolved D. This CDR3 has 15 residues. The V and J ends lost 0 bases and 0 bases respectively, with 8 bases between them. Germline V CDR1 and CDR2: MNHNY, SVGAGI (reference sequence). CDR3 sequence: CASSYSRAVNTEAFF. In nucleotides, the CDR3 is TGTGCCAGCAGTTACTCCCGAGCGGTGAACACTGAAGCTTTCTTT.

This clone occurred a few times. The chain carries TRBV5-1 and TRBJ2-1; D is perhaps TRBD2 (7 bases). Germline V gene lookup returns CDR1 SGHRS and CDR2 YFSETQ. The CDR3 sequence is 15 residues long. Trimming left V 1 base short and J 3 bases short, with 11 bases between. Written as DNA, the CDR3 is TGCGCCAGCAGCTTGAAGGGGGAGGGCTACAATGAGCAGTTCTTC. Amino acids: CASSLKGEGYNEQFF.

This CDR3 is CASSFPQGGVYEQYF. The CDR3 nucleotides are TGTGCCAGCAGCTTCCCTCAGGGGGGAGTATACGAGCAGTACTTC. The rearrangement links TRBV7-9 to TRBJ2-7, with D possibly being TRBD1 (7 bases). Trimming took off 3 bases at V and 4 bases at J, with 16 bases between the two ends. The CDR3 is made up of 15 amino acids. The germline V gene encodes CDR1 SEHNR and CDR2 FQNEAQ (reference sequence).

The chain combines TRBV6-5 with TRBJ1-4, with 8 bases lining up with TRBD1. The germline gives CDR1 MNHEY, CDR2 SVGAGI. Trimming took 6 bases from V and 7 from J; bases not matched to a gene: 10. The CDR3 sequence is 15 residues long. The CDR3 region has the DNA TGTGCCAGCAGCTTAGGACAGGGAGGGCGTGAAAAACTGTTTTTT. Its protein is CASSLGQGGREKLFF.

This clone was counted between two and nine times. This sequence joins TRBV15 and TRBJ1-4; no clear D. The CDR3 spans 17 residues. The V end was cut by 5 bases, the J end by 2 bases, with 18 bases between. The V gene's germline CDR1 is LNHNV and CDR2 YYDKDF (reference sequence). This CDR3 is CATSPPPPGCTNEKLFF. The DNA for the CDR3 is TGTGCCACCAGCCCACCCCCCCCGGGGTGTACTAATGAAAAACTGTTTTTT.

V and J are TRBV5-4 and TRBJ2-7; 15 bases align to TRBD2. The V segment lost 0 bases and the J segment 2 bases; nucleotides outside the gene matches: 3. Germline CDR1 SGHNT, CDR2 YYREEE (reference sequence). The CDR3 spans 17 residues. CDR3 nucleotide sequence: TGTGCCAGCAGCTTGGGAGGACTAGCGGGGGGGGCCTACGAGCAGTACTTC. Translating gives CASSLGGLAGGAYEQYF.

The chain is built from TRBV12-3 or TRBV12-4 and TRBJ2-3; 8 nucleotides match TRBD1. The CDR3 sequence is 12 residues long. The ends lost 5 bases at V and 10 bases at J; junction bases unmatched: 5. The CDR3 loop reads CASSPNRGAQYF. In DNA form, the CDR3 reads TGTGCCAGCAGTCCGAACAGGGGGGCGCAGTATTTT.

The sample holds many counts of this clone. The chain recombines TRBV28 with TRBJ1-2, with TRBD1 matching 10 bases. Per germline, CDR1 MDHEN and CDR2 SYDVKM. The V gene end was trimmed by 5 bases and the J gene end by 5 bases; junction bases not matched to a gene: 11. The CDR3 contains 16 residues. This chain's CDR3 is CASSPAGTGDLYGYTF. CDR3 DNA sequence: TGTGCCAGCAGTCCTGCCGGGACAGGGGACCTTTATGGCTACACCTTC.

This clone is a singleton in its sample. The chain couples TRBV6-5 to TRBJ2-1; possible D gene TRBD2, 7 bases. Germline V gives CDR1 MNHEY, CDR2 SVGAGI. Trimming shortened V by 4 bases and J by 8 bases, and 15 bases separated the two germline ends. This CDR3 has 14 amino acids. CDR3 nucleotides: TGTGCCAGCAGTTTCCGAGGCGGGGGCGATGAGCAGTTCTTC. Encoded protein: CASSFRGGGDEQFF.

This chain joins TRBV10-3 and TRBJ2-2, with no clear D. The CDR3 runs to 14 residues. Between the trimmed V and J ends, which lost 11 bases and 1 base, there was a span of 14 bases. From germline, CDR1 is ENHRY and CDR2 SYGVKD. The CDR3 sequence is CAFSEQQNTGELFF. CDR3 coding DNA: TGTGCCTTCTCAGAACAACAGAACACCGGGGAGCTGTTTTTT.

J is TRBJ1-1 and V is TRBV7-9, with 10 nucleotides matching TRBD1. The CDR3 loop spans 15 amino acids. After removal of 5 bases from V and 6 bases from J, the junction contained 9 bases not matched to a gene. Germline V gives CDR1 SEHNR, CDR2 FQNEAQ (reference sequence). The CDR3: CASSQRQGALAEAFF. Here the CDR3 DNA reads TGTGCCAGCAGCCAAAGACAGGGGGCTTTGGCTGAAGCTTTCTTT.

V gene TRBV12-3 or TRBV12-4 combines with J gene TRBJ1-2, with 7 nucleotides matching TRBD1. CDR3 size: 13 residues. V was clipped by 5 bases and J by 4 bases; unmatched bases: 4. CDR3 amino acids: CASSHTGVYGYTF. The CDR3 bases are TGTGCCAGCAGTCACACAGGGGTCTATGGCTACACCTTC.

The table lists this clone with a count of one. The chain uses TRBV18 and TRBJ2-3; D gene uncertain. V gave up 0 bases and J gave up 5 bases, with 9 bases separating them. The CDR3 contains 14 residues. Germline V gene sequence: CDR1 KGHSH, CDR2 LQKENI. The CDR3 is CASSPPVSRDTQYF. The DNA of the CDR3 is TGTGCCAGCTCACCACCTGTGTCCAGAGATACGCAGTATTTT.

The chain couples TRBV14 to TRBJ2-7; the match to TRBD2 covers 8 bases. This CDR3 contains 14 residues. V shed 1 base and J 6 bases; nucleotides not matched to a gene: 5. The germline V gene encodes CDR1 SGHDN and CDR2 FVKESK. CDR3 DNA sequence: TGTGCCAGCAGCCAAGCTGGACTAGCCCTCGAGCAGTACTTC. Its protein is CASSQAGLALEQYF.

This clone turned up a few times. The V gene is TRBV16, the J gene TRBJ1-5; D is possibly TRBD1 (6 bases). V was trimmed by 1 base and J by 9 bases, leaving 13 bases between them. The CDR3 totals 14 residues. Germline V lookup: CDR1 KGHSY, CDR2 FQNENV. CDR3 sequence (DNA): TGTGCCAGCAGCCAATATACGAGGGGGTTGCCCCAGCATTTT. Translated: CASSQYTRGLPQHF.

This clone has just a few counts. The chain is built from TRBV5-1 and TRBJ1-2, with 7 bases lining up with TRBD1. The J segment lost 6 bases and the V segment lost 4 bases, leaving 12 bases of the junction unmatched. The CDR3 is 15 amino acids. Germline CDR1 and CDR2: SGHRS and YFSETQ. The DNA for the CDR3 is TGCGCCAGCAGCCCGACCGTACAGGGGTCGAATGGCTACACCTTC. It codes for CASSPTVQGSNGYTF.

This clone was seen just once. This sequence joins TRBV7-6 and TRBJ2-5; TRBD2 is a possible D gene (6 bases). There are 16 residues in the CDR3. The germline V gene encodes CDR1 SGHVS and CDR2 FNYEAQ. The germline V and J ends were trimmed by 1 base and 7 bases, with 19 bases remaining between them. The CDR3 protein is CASSLVAGPPAPTQYF. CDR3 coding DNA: TGTGCCAGCAGCTTAGTTGCGGGACCCCCGGCCCCGACCCAGTACTTC.

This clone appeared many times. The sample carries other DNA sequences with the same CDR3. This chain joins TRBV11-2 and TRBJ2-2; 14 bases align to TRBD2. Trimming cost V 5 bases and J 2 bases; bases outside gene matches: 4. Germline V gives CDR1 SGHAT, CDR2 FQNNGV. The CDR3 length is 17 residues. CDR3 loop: CASSRTSGGRNTGELFF. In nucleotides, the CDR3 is TGTGCCAGCAGCCGGACTAGCGGGGGGCGAAACACCGGGGAGCTGTTTTTT.

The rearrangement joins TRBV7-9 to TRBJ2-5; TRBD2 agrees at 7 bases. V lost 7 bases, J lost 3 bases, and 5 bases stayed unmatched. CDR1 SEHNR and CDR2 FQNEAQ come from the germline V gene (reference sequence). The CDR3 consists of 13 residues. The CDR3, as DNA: TGTGCCAGCAAACAGCTAGCGGAAGAGACCCAGTACTTC. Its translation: CASKQLAEETQYF. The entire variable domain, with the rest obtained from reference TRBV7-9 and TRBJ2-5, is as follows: DTGVSQNPRHKITKRGQNVTFRCDPISEHNRLYWYRQTLGQGPEFLTYFQNEAQLEKSRLLSDRFSAERPKGSFSTLEIQRTEQGDSAMYLCASKQLAEETQYFGPGTRLLVL.

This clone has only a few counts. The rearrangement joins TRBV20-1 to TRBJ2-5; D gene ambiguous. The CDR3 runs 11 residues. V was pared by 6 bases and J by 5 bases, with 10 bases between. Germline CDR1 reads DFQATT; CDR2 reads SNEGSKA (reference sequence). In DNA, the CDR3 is TGCAGTGCCTCCCTTGTGGAGACCCAGTACTTC. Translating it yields CSASLVETQYF.

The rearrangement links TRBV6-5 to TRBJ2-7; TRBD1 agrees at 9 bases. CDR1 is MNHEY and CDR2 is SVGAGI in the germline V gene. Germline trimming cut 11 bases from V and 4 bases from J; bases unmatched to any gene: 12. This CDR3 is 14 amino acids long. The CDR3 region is CAGMSGTGLYEQYF. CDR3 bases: TGTGCCGGGATGAGCGGGACAGGGCTTTACGAGCAGTACTTC.

CDR3 DNA: TGCGCCAGCAACCCAGGGGGGTTCGATGAGCAGTTCTTC. Its protein product is CASNPGGFDEQFF. This chain joins TRBV10-2 and TRBJ2-1; a possible D gene is TRBD1 (7 bases). CDR1 is WSHSY and CDR2 is SAAADI in the germline V gene. V was shortened by 7 bases and J by 8 bases, with 15 bases between the two germline ends. The CDR3 has 13 amino acids.

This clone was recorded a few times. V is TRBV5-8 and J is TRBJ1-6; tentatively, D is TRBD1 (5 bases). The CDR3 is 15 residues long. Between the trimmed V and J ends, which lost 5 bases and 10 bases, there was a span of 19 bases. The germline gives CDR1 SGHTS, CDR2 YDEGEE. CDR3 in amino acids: CASSLGGPGGSPLHF. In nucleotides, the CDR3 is TGTGCCAGCAGTCTGGGAGGGCCGGGGGGATCACCCCTCCACTTT.

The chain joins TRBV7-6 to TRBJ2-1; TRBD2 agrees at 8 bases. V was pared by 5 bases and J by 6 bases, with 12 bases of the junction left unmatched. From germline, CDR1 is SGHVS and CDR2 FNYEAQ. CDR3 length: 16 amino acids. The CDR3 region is CASSRSGATGLNEQFF. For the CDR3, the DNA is TGTGCCAGCAGCCGTAGCGGGGCCACTGGCCTCAATGAGCAGTTCTTC.

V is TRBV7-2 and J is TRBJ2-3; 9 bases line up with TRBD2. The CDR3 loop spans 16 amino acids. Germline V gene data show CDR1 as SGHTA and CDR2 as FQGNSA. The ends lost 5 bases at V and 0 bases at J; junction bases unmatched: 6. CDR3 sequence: CASSPWTSASTDTQYF. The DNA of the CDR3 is TGTGCCAGCAGCCCTTGGACTAGCGCGAGCACAGATACGCAGTATTTT.

CDR3 bases: TGTGCCAGCAGTCCGCTGGGCAGGGGTGACCAGCCCCAGCATTTT. Its translation: CASSPLGRGDQPQHF. The chain joins TRBV28 to TRBJ1-5; D may be TRBD1 (6 bases). Germline CDR1 and CDR2: MDHEN and SYDVKM. The CDR3 covers 15 residues. V was trimmed by 5 bases and J by 7 bases, leaving 18 bases between them.

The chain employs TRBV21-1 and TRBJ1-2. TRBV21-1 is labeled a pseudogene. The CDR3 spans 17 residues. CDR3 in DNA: TGTGCCAGCAGCAAAGGAAAACTCGGGCGGGTCGGTCATGGCTACACCTTC. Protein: CASSKGKLGRVGHGYTF.